This T cell receptor (beta chain) was recorded in a study of CDR3 diversity in severe acne. TCRdb re-called the PCR reads with MiXCR, one entry per CDR3 protein. The sample yields over 70,000 distinct CDR3 sequences, around 53% seen once. In its sample, this clonotype was seen many times. Per germline, CDR1 LNHDA and CDR2 SQIVND (reference sequence). The CDR3 has 15 residues. V lost 3 bases and J 9 bases, leaving 21 bases between the germline ends. The chain has TRBV19 and TRBJ2-7, with D maybe TRBD2 (6 bases). The clonotype originates from a male donor in good health, without acne. The sequencing sample was made of blood. The CDR3 region has the DNA TGTGCCAGTAGTATGTTCCGGGGCGGCGGGACGGGGCAGTACTTC. The encoded protein is CASSMFRGGGTGQYF.